This TCR beta chain was documented in a study of beta chain features in type 1 diabetes. V lost 6 bases and J lost 1; bases outside the gene matches: 5. Germline assignment: CDR1 ENHRY and CDR2 SYGVKD. The CDR3 sequence is 14 residues long. Investigators reverse transcribed all isolated RNA, so they sequenced expressed TCRB transcripts. Read counts averaged around 3.6 million for samples of naive, central memory and regulatory T cells. The repertoire was sequenced with immunoSEQ multiplex PCR; TCRdb's copy has only in-frame clones and lacks some. The sample has fewer than 300,000 clones; around 9.9% are singletons. About this clone itself: No antigen is known for it. The sample holds other DNA sequences that translate to the same CDR3.

Study-wide points: A moderate, significant TCRB CDR3 shortening appeared in type 1 diabetes across four CD4+ subsets.

The authors took one heparinised blood draw, averaging approximately 0.12 L, from each donor. This sequence joins TRBV10-3 and TRBJ1-1; TRBD1 aligns across 7 bases. The sequencing sample was made of naive CD4+ T cells from blood. The TCR sequence derives from a man aged 25 to 40 with type 1 diabetes. CDR3 in amino acids: CAISVQGTNTEAFF. The CDR3 DNA sequence: TGTGCCATCAGCGTACAGGGGACGAACACTGAAGCTTTCTTT.